This T cell receptor beta chain was profiled in a study of cytomegalovirus exposure and HLA in healthy donors. Trimming at V came to 0 bases and at J to 1 base, leaving 8 bases not matched to a gene. The V gene's germline CDR1 is SGHRS and CDR2 YFSETQ. The CDR3 contains 17 residues. 60 Vbeta and 13 Jbeta primers were used in PCR. Sequenced by immunoSEQ multiplex PCR; TCRdb stores in-frame clones only, minus some. The data show about 130,000 clones, approximately 70% seen once. This clone was counted a single time. The sample was PBMCs. The clonotype was recovered from a human donor in good health. V and J are TRBV5-1 and TRBJ2-3, with TRBD2 matching 7 bases. CDR3 loop: CASSLVTIGRGTDTQYF. CDR3 in DNA: TGCGCCAGCAGCTTGGTGACTATAGGGAGGGGCACAGATACGCAGTATTTT.